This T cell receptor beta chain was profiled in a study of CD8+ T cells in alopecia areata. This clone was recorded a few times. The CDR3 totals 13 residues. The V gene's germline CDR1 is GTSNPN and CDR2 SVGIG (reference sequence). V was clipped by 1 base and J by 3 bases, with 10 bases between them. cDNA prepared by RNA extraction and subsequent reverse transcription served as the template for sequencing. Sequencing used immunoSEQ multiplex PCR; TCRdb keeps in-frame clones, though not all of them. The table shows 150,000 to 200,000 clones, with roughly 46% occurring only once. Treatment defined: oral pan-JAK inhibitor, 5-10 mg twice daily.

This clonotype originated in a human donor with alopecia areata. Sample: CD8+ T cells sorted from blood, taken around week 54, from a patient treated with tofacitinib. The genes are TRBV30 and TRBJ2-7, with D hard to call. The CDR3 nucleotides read TGTGCCTGGAGTGAATCAGAGGACTACGAGCAGTACTTC. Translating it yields CAWSESEDYEQYF.